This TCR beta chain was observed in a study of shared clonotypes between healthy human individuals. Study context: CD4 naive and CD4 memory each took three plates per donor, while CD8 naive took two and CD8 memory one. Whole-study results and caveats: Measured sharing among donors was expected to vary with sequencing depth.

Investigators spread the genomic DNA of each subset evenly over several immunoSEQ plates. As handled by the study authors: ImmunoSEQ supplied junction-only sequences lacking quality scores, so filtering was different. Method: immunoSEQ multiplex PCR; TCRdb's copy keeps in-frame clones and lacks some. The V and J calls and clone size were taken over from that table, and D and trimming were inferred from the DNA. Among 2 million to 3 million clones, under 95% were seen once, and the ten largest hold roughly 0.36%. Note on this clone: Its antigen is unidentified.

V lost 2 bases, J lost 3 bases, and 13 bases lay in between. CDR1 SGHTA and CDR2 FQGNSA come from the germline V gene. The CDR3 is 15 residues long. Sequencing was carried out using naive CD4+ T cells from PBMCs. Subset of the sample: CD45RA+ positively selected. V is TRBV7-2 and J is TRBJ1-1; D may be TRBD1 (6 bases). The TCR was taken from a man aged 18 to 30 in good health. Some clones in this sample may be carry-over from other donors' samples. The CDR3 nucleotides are TGTGCCAGCAGCTTACAGGGGCAAGAGTACACTGAAGCTTTCTTT. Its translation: CASSLQGQEYTEAFF.